The clone carrying this T cell receptor (beta chain) was picked up a small number of times. No antigen is known for it. A junction boundary mismatches the germline segment, possibly from a read error. Each donor was healthy, and each was a bone marrow donor. The source of the sample is a study of cytomegalovirus exposure and HLA in healthy donors. As for the study in general: One earlier analysis, a look at roughly 180 million T cells, found some 120 million unique TCR beta sequences. Points from the study as a whole: Certain sequence variants were highly shared and formed a cluster, and this cluster was likely a sequencing artifact. A few V segments could not be told apart, such as TRBV6-2 and TRBV6-3, and were left out.

Germline loops: CDR1 MNHEY, CDR2 SVGAGI. The CDR3 totals 12 residues. 13 Jbeta primers and 60 Vbeta primers were used for the PCR. Data came from immunoSEQ multiplex PCR; TCRdb stores just in-frame clones and leaves some out. The table has 150,000 to 200,000 clones, roughly four fifths seen once. The sample taken for sequencing was PBMCs. The clonotype originates from a male donor in good health and CMV-seronegative. V is TRBV6-5 and J is TRBJ2-3; no definite D call. CDR3 protein: CASSESLYASSF. CDR3 in DNA: TGTGCCAGCAGTGAGTCATTGTACGCCTCTTCATTT.